This T cell receptor (beta chain) was retrieved from a study of CD8+ T cells in alopecia areata. Study conclusions and caveats: In scalp samples, resident alphabeta T cells of normal skin are also sequenced.

There are 11 residues in the CDR3. Between the trimmed V and J ends, which lost 3 bases and 9 bases, there was a span of 6 bases. Looked up from germline, CDR1 is MDHEN and CDR2 is SYDVKM. Notes on this clone: Its cognate antigen is unknown.

Sampling of alopecia areata patients yielded lesional scalp punch biopsies as well as peripheral blood. Cell sorting was applied to PBMCs, and CD4+ and CD8+ T cells were collected. Once RNA had been extracted, it was reverse transcribed into cDNA to act as the sequencing template. Clones were read by immunoSEQ multiplex PCR, and TCRdb kept only the in-frame ones, dropping some. The table lists 100,000 to 150,000 clones, 45% to 50% of them singletons. The genes are TRBV28 and TRBJ2-1; D unclear. The TCR sequence derives from a human donor with alopecia areata. What was sequenced was NKG2D-low CD8+ T cells sorted from blood. CDR3 nucleotide sequence: TGTGCCAGCAGTTTCTCTGGTGAGCAGTTCTTC. Protein product: CASSFSGEQFF.